The entry below describes one T cell receptor beta chain. Its antigen is not known. This sample stems from a study of blood T cells in healthy people across ages. Healthy Caucasians from Russia aged roughly 6 to 90 served as donors. Study-level results: Both higher diversity and more naive CD4+ cells marked long-lived donors when set against aged donors. Getting older went along with TCR beta diversity per million T cells dropping roughly linearly.

Primers used in a second PCR of roughly 6 to 12 cycles were a sample-barcoded 5' primer and a J-beta primer mix. A single record per CDR3 protein comes from TCRdb applying MiXCR to the 5' RACE reads. The sample has over 950,000 distinct CDR3 sequences, roughly 50% seen once. Between the trimmed V and J ends, which lost 3 bases and 4 bases, there was a span of 15 bases. In germline, CDR1 is MDHEN, CDR2 SYDVKM. CDR3 length equals 15 residues. Sequencing was performed on blood. This TCR was recovered from a woman aged 60-70 years in good health. This sequence joins TRBV28 and TRBJ2-5; a possible D gene is TRBD2 (5 bases). The CDR3 region is CASSFGGSQAETQYF. Here the CDR3 DNA reads TGTGCCAGCAGTTTCGGTGGGAGTCAGGCAGAGACCCAGTACTTC. Drawing the rest from reference TRBV28 and TRBJ2-5, the complete variable domain is DVKVTQSSRYLVKRTGEKVFLECVQDMDHENMFWYRQDPGLGLRLIYFSYDVKMKEKGDIPEGYSVSREKKERFSLILESASTNQTSMYLCASSFGGSQAETQYFGPGTRLLVL.